The 24 T cell receptor beta chains in this list originate from one sample, sequenced in a study of blood T cells in healthy people across ages. Combining a sample-barcoded 5' primer with a J-beta primer mix, a second PCR ran for roughly 7 to 12 cycles. Using its own MiXCR run on the 5' RACE reads, TCRdb lists one record per CDR3 protein. The sample contains some 850,000 distinct CDR3 sequences, roughly 24% of which appear only once. A further study also used this sample, focusing on T cells of mothers and their children.

What was sequenced was blood. Source of these receptors: a boy between 5 and 17 years old in good health.

This clonotype was recorded many times. Germline and junction disagree at one end, which may indicate a read error. The rearrangement joins TRBV6-2 or TRBV6-3 to TRBJ2-2; 8 bases align to TRBD1. This CDR3 has 16 amino acids. The germline V gene has CDR1 MNHEY and CDR2 SVGEGT. The CDR3 reads CASSHSRGQAAGELFF. In DNA form, the CDR3 reads TGTGCCAGCAGTCACTCTCGGGGACAGGCGGCCGGGGAGCTGTTTTTT.

V usage is TRBV29-1 and J usage is TRBJ2-3; no clear D. Germline loops: CDR1 SQVTM, CDR2 ANQGSEA. CDR3 length equals 13 residues. V lost 1 base, J lost 0 bases, and 5 bases lay in between. CDR3 sequence (DNA): TGCAGCGTTGAAGTAGCTAGCACAGATACGCAGTATTTT. Translation gives CSVEVASTDTQYF.

The chain joins TRBV29-1 to TRBJ2-3; 14 bases line up with TRBD2. V trimming: 7 bases; J trimming: 1 base; junction bases outside the gene matches: 4. The CDR3 covers 15 residues. The germline CDR1 and CDR2 sequences are SQVTM and ANQGSEA. CDR3 bases: TGCAGCGCTTTGGGACTAGCGGGGGGCACAGATACGCAGTATTTT. Protein: CSALGLAGGTDTQYF.

The chain has TRBV7-2 and TRBJ2-7; TRBD2 matches at 10 bases. CDR1 is SGHTA and CDR2 is FQGNSA in the germline V gene. The CDR3 is made up of 14 amino acids. V trimming: 5 bases; J trimming: 7 bases; junction bases outside the gene matches: 8. For the CDR3, the DNA is TGTGCCAGCAGCCCCTGGACTAGCGGCGGGGAGCAGTACTTC. Amino acids: CASSPWTSGGEQYF.

This clonotype was seen only a few times. The chain employs TRBV9 and TRBJ2-6; TRBD1 aligns across 7 bases. CDR3 length: 16 residues. The V gene's germline CDR1 is SGDLS and CDR2 YYNGEE. Trimming removed 4 bases from V and 2 bases from J; junction bases left unmatched: 6. Here the CDR3 DNA reads TGTGCCAGCAGCTCACAGGGGACGGCTGGGGCCAACGTCCTGACTTTC. The encoded protein is CASSSQGTAGANVLTF.

V and J are TRBV12-3 or TRBV12-4 and TRBJ2-3; D gene ambiguous. The CDR3 has 14 residues. The V end was cut by 3 bases, the J end by 0 bases, with 7 bases between. The chain's CDR3 is CASSFDTSTDTQYF. In nucleotides, the CDR3 is TGTGCCAGCAGTTTTGACACAAGCACAGATACGCAGTATTTT.

This clonotype came up a few times. The gene calls are TRBV6-7 and TRBJ2-4; no definite D call. TRBV6-7 is designated an ORF whose function remains uncertain. The length of the CDR3 is 14 residues. V gave up 0 bases and J gave up 4 bases, with 7 bases separating them. DNA for the CDR3: TGTGCCAGCAGTTACTCGGACGAGAAAAACATTCAGTACTTC. Protein: CASSYSDEKNIQYF.

This clonotype has more than one count but fewer than ten. The genes are TRBV4-1 and TRBJ1-1; 7 bases align to TRBD1. The junction had 5 bases not matched to a gene; V was cut back by 1 base and J by 6 bases. CDR1 and CDR2 from the germline V gene are MGHRA and YSYEKL. The CDR3 totals 14 residues. CDR3 nucleotide sequence: TGCGCCAGCAGCCAAGTGCGACAGGGCCCTGAAGCTTTCTTT. Amino acid sequence: CASSQVRQGPEAFF.

This clonotype was recorded a few times. CDR3 DNA: TGTGCCAGCAGCGTAGGTCTTGGAGGGGTCCCCCAAGAGACCCAGTACTTC. This translates into CASSVGLGGVPQETQYF. This chain connects TRBV9 to TRBJ2-5; a possible D gene is TRBD2 (6 bases). The germline V and J ends were trimmed by 0 bases and 1 base, with 16 bases remaining between them. The length of the CDR3 is 17 residues. Germline values: CDR1 SGDLS, CDR2 YYNGEE.

This sequence joins TRBV29-1 and TRBJ2-3; the D call may be TRBD1 or TRBD2 (5 bases each). V lost 7 bases to trimming and J lost 0 bases, with 14 bases between them. Germline V gene sequence: CDR1 SQVTM, CDR2 ANQGSEA. The CDR3 totals 14 residues. Written as DNA, the CDR3 is TGCAGCGCGCAGGGACCCTTAAGCACAGATACGCAGTATTTT. This gives the protein CSAQGPLSTDTQYF.

This clonotype was detected only a few times. The J gene is TRBJ2-5, the V gene TRBV20-1, with 11 bases fitting TRBD1. The J call may be mistaken, given a closer DNA end match to TRBJ2-7. This CDR3 has 14 residues. Germline V gene lookup returns CDR1 DFQATT and CDR2 SNEGSKA (reference sequence). The CDR3 nucleotides read TGCAGTGCCGTCTCGGGGACAGGGGGCTACGAGCAGTACTTC. Encoded protein: CSAVSGTGGYEQYF.

In nucleotides, the CDR3 is TGCGCCAGCAGCCCCTACACCTTGGCCTACGAGCAGTACTTC. Translation gives CASSPYTLAYEQYF. This chain uses TRBV5-1 with TRBJ2-7; D is uncertain. The germline V and J ends were trimmed by 4 bases and 2 bases, with 13 bases remaining between them. This CDR3 is built from 14 residues. From germline, CDR1 is SGHRS and CDR2 YFSETQ.

This clonotype was seen a few times. The genes are TRBV9 and TRBJ2-5, with 7 bases identical to TRBD2. The CDR3 has 14 amino acids. Unmatched junction bases numbered 9, after V lost 5 bases and J lost 5 bases. Germline V CDR1 and CDR2: SGDLS, YYNGEE. The CDR3 nucleotides are TGTGCCAGCAGGTGGGAGGGTCGAGGGGAGACCCAGTACTTC. Translating it yields CASRWEGRGETQYF. Full variable domain (outside the CDR3, taken from reference TRBV9 and TRBJ2-5): DSGVTQTPKHLITATGQRVTLRCSPRSGDLSVYWYQQSLDQGLQFLIQYYNGEERAKGNILERFSAQQFPDLHSELNLSSLELGDSALYFCASRWEGRGETQYFGPGTRLLVL.

A single count supports this clonotype. The chain joins TRBV28 to TRBJ2-7, with D perhaps TRBD2 (7 bases). The CDR3 runs to 17 residues. Trimming removed 6 bases at V and 9 bases at J, with 30 bases between. CDR1 and CDR2 (germline): MDHEN, SYDVKM. Written as DNA, the CDR3 is TGTGCCAGCAGCCTAAAATTGATGGGAGGGGGAATGAGGGGGCAGTACTTC. It specifies CASSLKLMGGGMRGQYF.

V usage is TRBV29-1 and J usage is TRBJ2-7; 11 nucleotides line up with TRBD1. The CDR3 runs to 15 residues. In germline, CDR1 is SQVTM, CDR2 ANQGSEA. V lost 4 bases to trimming and J lost 0 bases; unmatched junction nucleotides: 5. DNA of the CDR3: TGCAGCGTTGCGTCCGGGACAGGGGGCTCCTACGAGCAGTACTTC. Amino acid sequence: CSVASGTGGSYEQYF.

The rearrangement uses TRBV11-2 and TRBJ2-7, with TRBD1 matching 11 bases. This CDR3 comprises 15 residues. V trimming: 1 base; J trimming: 7 bases; junction bases outside the gene matches: 6. Germline V gene sequence: CDR1 SGHAT, CDR2 FQNNGV. The CDR3 loop is CASSLVRDRGNEQYF. CDR3 in DNA: TGTGCCAGCAGCTTAGTAAGGGACAGGGGGAATGAGCAGTACTTC.

The V gene is TRBV7-9, the J gene TRBJ1-1, with 8 bases fitting TRBD1. J gave up 1 base and V 4 bases, and 8 bases lay outside the gene matches. CDR3 length: 16 amino acids. Germline CDR1 and CDR2: SEHNR and FQNEAQ (reference sequence). In DNA, the CDR3 is TGTGCCAGCAGCTCCGCCAGGGGGCCCCCGAACACTGAAGCTTTCTTT. Its protein is CASSSARGPPNTEAFF. The entire variable domain, with the rest obtained from reference TRBV7-9 and TRBJ1-1, is as follows: DTGVSQNPRHKITKRGQNVTFRCDPISEHNRLYWYRQTLGQGPEFLTYFQNEAQLEKSRLLSDRFSAERPKGSFSTLEIQRTEQGDSAMYLCASSSARGPPNTEAFFGQGTRLTVV.

This clonotype was observed many times. The CDR3 loop is CATPSGGMDYGYTF. The CDR3 DNA sequence: TGTGCCACCCCGTCCGGGGGCATGGACTATGGCTACACCTTC. The rearrangement uses TRBV27 and TRBJ1-2, with D possibly matching TRBD1 (6 bases). Germline V gene sequence: CDR1 MNHEY, CDR2 SMNVEV (reference sequence). This CDR3 is 14 amino acids long. Deletions cut 10 bases from V and 3 bases from J, with 18 bases between.

This clonotype was observed once. V usage is TRBV9 and J usage is TRBJ2-5; D remains unclear. The CDR3 is 14 residues long. Trimming took 4 bases from V and 0 from J, leaving 10 bases between them. Germline CDR1 SGDLS, CDR2 YYNGEE. The CDR3 here is CASSIGANQETQYF. CDR3 coding DNA: TGTGCCAGCAGCATAGGTGCCAACCAAGAGACCCAGTACTTC.

J is TRBJ1-4 and V is TRBV20-1; D gene unclear. V lost 6 bases to trimming and J lost 1 base, with 6 bases between them. CDR1 is DFQATT, CDR2 SNEGSKA, per germline (reference sequence). The CDR3 spans 12 residues. CDR3 amino acids: CSAGLTNEKLFF. CDR3 sequence (DNA): TGCAGTGCAGGGTTAACTAATGAAAAACTGTTTTTT.

The CDR3 DNA reads as TGTGCCAGCAGTGAAGCGTCAGCCGTCCAAGAGACCCAGTACTTC. As protein: CASSEASAVQETQYF. The rearrangement joins TRBV6-1 to TRBJ2-5, with D hard to call. CDR1 and CDR2 (germline): MNHNS, SASEGT. Trimming pared 0 bases from V and 1 base from J, leaving 9 bases between. The CDR3 is 15 residues long.

This rearrangement joins TRBV15 to TRBJ2-2; no clear D gene. CDR1 is LNHNV, CDR2 YYDKDF, per germline (reference sequence). The CDR3 extends over 12 amino acids. Trimming took off 8 bases at V and 3 bases at J, with 7 bases between the two ends. CDR3 DNA: TGTGCCACCTCATGGGACACCGGGGAGCTGTTTTTT. Its translation is CATSWDTGELFF.

This clonotype was found a few times. The chain joins TRBV9 to TRBJ2-1; D remains unclear. There are 19 residues in the CDR3. V was pared by 3 bases and J by 5 bases, with 27 bases between. Germline CDR1 and CDR2: SGDLS and YYNGEE. CDR3 loop: CASSGPLGLGLPWDNEQFF. Written as DNA, the CDR3 is TGTGCCAGCAGCGGACCCTTAGGGTTGGGTCTTCCATGGGACAATGAGCAGTTCTTC.

This chain links TRBV6-2 or TRBV6-3 with TRBJ2-1; 8 nucleotides align to TRBD2. The CDR3 covers 16 residues. The V gene's germline CDR1 is MNHEY and CDR2 SVGEGT. Trimming removed 5 bases from V and 0 bases from J; junction bases left unmatched: 6. CDR3 coding DNA: TGTGCCAGCAGTCGAGCGGGGGCCCTCTCCTACAATGAGCAGTTCTTC. This gives the protein CASSRAGALSYNEQFF.